These 29 T cell receptor beta chains came from one sample sequenced in a study of CD8+ T cells in alopecia areata. As the sequencing template, cDNA was produced by extracting RNA and reverse transcribing it. The protocol was immunoSEQ multiplex PCR, while the TCRdb copy is restricted to in-frame clones and leaves out a portion. The data hold approximately 140,000 clones, with about 87% observed a single time. The sequencing used CD8+ T cells sorted from blood, collected at week 0. The receptors here all came from a human donor with alopecia areata.

The J gene is TRBJ2-3, the V gene TRBV2, with 8 bases that match TRBD1. The V and J ends lost 6 bases and 2 bases, in that order; junction bases with no gene match: 4. Germline CDR1 SNHLY, CDR2 FYNNEI. The CDR3 runs to 14 residues. CDR3 sequence: CASRSDRDTDTQYF. CDR3 bases: TGTGCCAGCAGATCGGACAGGGACACAGATACGCAGTATTTT.

The V call is TRBV19, the J call TRBJ2-7, with D possibly being TRBD2 (6 bases). The V gene lost 6 bases and the J gene lost 6 bases, with 15 bases spanning the gap. The CDR3 extends over 13 amino acids. The V gene's germline CDR1 is LNHDA and CDR2 SQIVND (reference sequence). CDR3 region: CASSAGFASEQYF. The CDR3 DNA reads as TGTGCCAGTAGCGCGGGGTTCGCTTCCGAGCAGTACTTC. The complete variable domain, with remaining parts taken from reference TRBV19 and TRBJ2-7, reads DGGITQSPKYLFRKEGQNVTLSCEQNLNHDAMYWYRQDPGQGLRLIYYSQIVNDFQKGDIAEGYSVSREKKESFPLTVTSAQKNPTAFYLCASSAGFASEQYFGPGTRLTVT.

This chain uses TRBV27 with TRBJ2-5; TRBD1 matches 8 bases. Germline loops: CDR1 MNHEY, CDR2 SMNVEV (reference sequence). The CDR3 totals 13 residues. Germline trimming cut 8 bases from V and 5 bases from J; bases unmatched to any gene: 7. Here the CDR3 reads CASYKQGGETQYF. CDR3 nucleotide sequence: TGTGCCAGCTATAAACAGGGGGGTGAGACCCAGTACTTC.

The chain joins TRBV4-1 to TRBJ2-3, with unresolved D. V was shortened by 0 bases and J by 2 bases, with 12 bases between the two germline ends. Germline CDR1 reads MGHRA; CDR2 reads YSYEKL. The CDR3 has 16 residues. DNA for the CDR3: TGCGCCAGCAGCCAAGAGGCCTTTACTCACACAGATACGCAGTATTTT. It encodes CASSQEAFTHTDTQYF.

The genes are TRBV11-2 and TRBJ2-7; D unclear. V was cut by 5 bases and J by 2 bases, with 13 bases left in between. The CDR3 runs 14 residues. Germline V lookup: CDR1 SGHAT, CDR2 FQNNGV. CDR3 in amino acids: CASSAPLTAYEQYF. The CDR3 DNA reads TGTGCCAGCAGCGCCCCCTTAACGGCCTACGAGCAGTACTTC.

The gene calls are TRBV9 and TRBJ2-1; 8 bases fit TRBD2. Germline loops: CDR1 SGDLS, CDR2 YYNGEE. The J segment lost 3 bases and the V segment lost 4 bases, leaving 9 bases of the junction unmatched. This CDR3 has 16 amino acids. CDR3 amino acids: CASSSVGSGNYNEQFF. Written as DNA, the CDR3 is TGTGCCAGCAGCTCCGTGGGTAGCGGGAACTACAATGAGCAGTTCTTC.

This chain joins TRBV12-5 and TRBJ2-5, with 7 bases matching TRBD1. The length of the CDR3 is 13 residues. After removal of 4 bases from V and 2 bases from J, the junction contained 1 base not matched to a gene. CDR1 LGHNT and CDR2 FRNRAP come from the germline V gene. The CDR3 nucleotides read TGTGCTAGTGGTTCGGGACAGCAAGAGACCCAGTACTTC. Amino acids: CASGSGQQETQYF.

V is TRBV13 and J is TRBJ2-1; D not resolved. Germline V lookup: CDR1 PRHDT, CDR2 FYEKMQ (reference sequence). The CDR3 extends over 13 amino acids. Trimming cost V 3 bases and J 10 bases, with 13 bases left between them. CDR3 DNA: TGTGCCAGCAGCTTCAGTTTGATGGAGGAGCAGTTCTTC. It yields the protein CASSFSLMEEQFF.

The CDR3 protein is CSVVGRGTSGTGEQYF. The CDR3 coding sequence is TGCAGCGTTGTTGGTCGAGGGACTAGCGGGACGGGGGAGCAGTACTTC. This rearrangement joins TRBV29-1 to TRBJ2-7, with 13 bases identical to TRBD2. The trim removed 4 bases at V and 7 bases at J, leaving 13 bases unmatched. The CDR3 length is 16 residues. Per germline, CDR1 SQVTM and CDR2 ANQGSEA.

V gene TRBV27 combines with J gene TRBJ1-2, with 9 bases aligning to TRBD1. Looked up from germline, CDR1 is MNHEY and CDR2 is SMNVEV (reference sequence). The CDR3 covers 14 residues. V was clipped by 5 bases and J by 3 bases; unmatched bases: 4. DNA for the CDR3: TGTGCCAGCAGTCGGACAGGGGAGGACTATGGCTACACCTTC. Translation: CASSRTGEDYGYTF.

This clone was detected once. The rearrangement uses TRBV4-1 and TRBJ2-1, with D perhaps TRBD1 (6 bases). V was trimmed by 1 base and J by 5 bases, leaving 9 bases between them. The length of the CDR3 is 14 residues. Germline lookup yields CDR1 MGHRA and CDR2 YSYEKL. In DNA, the CDR3 is TGCGCCAGCAGCCAAGGCAGGGGTCACAATGAGCAGTTCTTC. Translated, it gives CASSQGRGHNEQFF.

The V and J genes are TRBV10-3 and TRBJ2-7, with 7 bases lining up with TRBD2. CDR3 length: 14 amino acids. J was trimmed by 5 bases and V by 0 bases; bases with no gene match: 4. Per germline, CDR1 ENHRY and CDR2 SYGVKD. CDR3 protein: CAISESGGSDEQYF. CDR3 bases: TGTGCCATCAGTGAGTCGGGGGGGTCGGACGAGCAGTACTTC.

This clone was picked up a small number of times. The chain combines TRBV9 with TRBJ2-7; TRBD2 agrees at 8 bases. CDR3 length equals 18 residues. The V gene's germline CDR1 is SGDLS and CDR2 YYNGEE. Trimming cost V 0 bases and J 3 bases; bases outside gene matches: 14. For the CDR3, the DNA is TGTGCCAGCAGCGTAGCCCCCAACCCGGATAGCGGGGTCTACGAGCAGTACTTC. It codes for CASSVAPNPDSGVYEQYF.

The chain carries TRBV6-1 and TRBJ2-1; either TRBD1 or TRBD2 may supply D (6 bases each). V was pared by 3 bases and J by 0 bases, with 21 bases between. Per germline, CDR1 MNHNS and CDR2 SASEGT. The CDR3 length is 19 residues. CDR3 bases: TGTGCCAGCAGTGAGTTCACCCCGGGGGCGGGGTACTCCTACAATGAGCAGTTCTTC. Its translation: CASSEFTPGAGYSYNEQFF.

This rearrangement joins TRBV23-1 to TRBJ2-7, with TRBD2 as a possible D gene (6 bases). TRBV23-1 is filed as an ORF, its function uncertain. CDR3 length: 14 amino acids. The CDR3 coding sequence is TGCGCTCGCGCGGGGCCACGGGTTTCCTACGAGCAGTACTTC. It codes for CARAGPRVSYEQYF.

V gene TRBV27 combines with J gene TRBJ2-2; 8 bases are a match to TRBD1. V was pared by 11 bases and J by 5 bases, with 4 bases of the junction left unmatched. Germline V lookup: CDR1 MNHEY, CDR2 SMNVEV (reference sequence). This CDR3 contains 12 residues. In DNA, the CDR3 is TGTGCCGTACAGGGGGGTACCGGGGAGCTGTTTTTT. It yields the protein CAVQGGTGELFF.

V usage is TRBV9 and J usage is TRBJ1-1; tentatively, D is TRBD1 (6 bases). Germline CDR1 SGDLS, CDR2 YYNGEE. This CDR3 has 15 residues. Between the trimmed V and J ends, which lost 0 bases and 6 bases, there was a span of 15 bases. DNA of the CDR3: TGTGCCAGCAGCGTAGCGGTCAGGGGTGAGGCTGAAGCTTTCTTT. This gives the protein CASSVAVRGEAEAFF.

The V and J genes are TRBV7-3 and TRBJ2-4, with D tentatively TRBD2 (6 bases). V dropped 2 bases and J dropped 3 bases, with 14 bases sitting between them. The CDR3 covers 16 residues. Germline V gene lookup returns CDR1 SGHTA and CDR2 FQGTGA. CDR3 nucleotide sequence: TGTGCCAGCAGCTTATTGGGAGGCAAGGGCAAAAACATTCAGTACTTC. Encoded protein: CASSLLGGKGKNIQYF.

The chain couples TRBV5-1 to TRBJ1-1; D is possibly TRBD1 (6 bases). Germline V CDR1 and CDR2: SGHRS, YFSETQ. This CDR3 spans 15 amino acids. Trimming left V 4 bases short and J 4 bases short, with 17 bases between. The DNA of the CDR3 is TGCGCCAGCAGCGAGGAAGTCTCAGGGGTCACTGAAGCTTTCTTT. It yields the protein CASSEEVSGVTEAFF. Together with reference TRBV5-1 and TRBJ1-1, the CDR3 gives the full variable domain: KAGVTQTPRYLIKTRGQQVTLSCSPISGHRSVSWYQQTPGQGLQFLFEYFSETQRNKGNFPGRFSGRQFSNSRSEMNVSTLELGDSALYLCASSEEVSGVTEAFFGQGTRLTVV.

The chain links TRBV7-9 to TRBJ2-4, with 7 bases lining up with TRBD1. There are 14 residues in the CDR3. Trimming cost V 3 bases and J 6 bases; bases outside gene matches: 5. The V gene's germline CDR1 is SEHNR and CDR2 FQNEAQ (reference sequence). CDR3 residues: CASSFDRDRNIQYF. CDR3 in DNA: TGTGCCAGCAGCTTTGACAGGGATAGAAACATTCAGTACTTC.

This chain joins TRBV27 and TRBJ2-7; no definite D call. Germline CDR1 is MNHEY and CDR2 is SMNVEV (reference sequence). The V and J ends lost 3 bases and 2 bases respectively, with 8 bases between them. This CDR3 has 13 amino acids. CDR3 region: CASSFGRTYEQYF. CDR3 nucleotides: TGTGCCAGCAGTTTCGGTCGGACCTACGAGCAGTACTTC.

This clone has a single count. The sample holds other DNA sequences that translate to the same CDR3. The rearrangement links TRBV30 to TRBJ2-2; no clear D. In germline, CDR1 is GTSNPN, CDR2 SVGIG (reference sequence). The CDR3 loop spans 12 amino acids. Deletions cut 0 bases from V and 8 bases from J, with 7 bases between. The CDR3 bases are TGTGCCTGGAGTGTTGGCGGAGGGGAGCTGTTTTTT. Residues: CAWSVGGGELFF.

The chain employs TRBV19 and TRBJ1-2; perhaps TRBD1 as D (6 bases). Germline CDR1 reads LNHDA; CDR2 reads SQIVND (reference sequence). The V end lost 4 bases, the J end lost 2 bases, and 8 bases lay between the germline ends. The CDR3 is 13 amino acids. The CDR3 is CASSRQENYGYTF. The CDR3 nucleotides read TGTGCCAGTAGTAGACAGGAAAACTATGGCTACACCTTC.

The chain joins TRBV7-2 to TRBJ2-7; a weak D match, TRBD1 (6 bases). CDR3 length: 14 residues. The V end lost 5 bases, the J end lost 0 bases, and 11 bases lay between the germline ends. Germline V gives CDR1 SGHTA, CDR2 FQGNSA. CDR3: CASSSRDISYEQYF. In DNA, the CDR3 is TGTGCCAGCAGCAGCCGGGACATCTCCTACGAGCAGTACTTC. The whole variable domain, remainder taken from reference TRBV7-2 and TRBJ2-7, is GAGVSQSPSNKVTEKGKDVELRCDPISGHTALYWYRQSLGQGLEFLIYFQGNSAPDKSGLPSDRFSAERTGGSVSTLTIQRTQQEDSAVYLCASSSRDISYEQYFGPGTRLTVT.

This clone was found once. This chain joins TRBV9 and TRBJ2-7, with D perhaps matching TRBD2 (5 bases). CDR3 length: 16 amino acids. Germline loops: CDR1 SGDLS, CDR2 YYNGEE. V was shortened by 0 bases and J by 6 bases, with 19 bases between the two germline ends. CDR3 nucleotides: TGTGCCAGCAGCGTAGCGCCTAGCCCCTCAACGGGCGAGCAGTACTTC. Amino acids: CASSVAPSPSTGEQYF.

With regard to this clone: Other DNA sequences within the sample encode an identical CDR3. V and J are TRBV29-1 and TRBJ2-7, with 7 bases fitting TRBD1. The CDR3 consists of 11 residues. V was pared by 5 bases and J by 3 bases, with 1 base of the junction left unmatched. The V gene's germline CDR1 is SQVTM and CDR2 ANQGSEA. This chain's CDR3 is CSVWDSYEQYF. DNA for the CDR3: TGCAGCGTTTGGGACAGCTACGAGCAGTACTTC.

The genes are TRBV25-1 and TRBJ2-7, with 7 bases identical to TRBD1. The trim removed 9 bases at V and 6 bases at J, leaving 17 bases unmatched. Germline V lookup: CDR1 MGHDK, CDR2 SYGVNS. The CDR3 consists of 15 residues. The CDR3 reads CASKPRDSPLGEQYF. The CDR3 coding sequence is TGTGCCAGTAAACCCCGGGACAGCCCTTTGGGCGAGCAGTACTTC.

The gene calls are TRBV19 and TRBJ1-5; the D gene is possibly TRBD1 (5 bases). This CDR3 has 14 amino acids. V was shortened by 10 bases and J by 3 bases, with 16 bases between the two germline ends. Germline V gene sequence: CDR1 LNHDA, CDR2 SQIVND (reference sequence). As DNA, the CDR3 is TGTGCCACCGACAGCGAAAATTTCAATCAGCCCCAGCATTTT. This sequence encodes CATDSENFNQPQHF.

About this clone: The same CDR3 also results from other DNA sequences found in this sample. V is TRBV5-4 and J is TRBJ2-7; D call uncertain. Looked up from germline, CDR1 is SGHNT and CDR2 is YYREEE (reference sequence). The CDR3 sequence is 13 residues long. V lost 0 bases to trimming and J lost 4 bases, with 8 bases between them. This chain's CDR3 is CASSLDRAYEQYF. The CDR3 DNA follows: TGTGCCAGCAGCTTGGACAGAGCTTACGAGCAGTACTTC.